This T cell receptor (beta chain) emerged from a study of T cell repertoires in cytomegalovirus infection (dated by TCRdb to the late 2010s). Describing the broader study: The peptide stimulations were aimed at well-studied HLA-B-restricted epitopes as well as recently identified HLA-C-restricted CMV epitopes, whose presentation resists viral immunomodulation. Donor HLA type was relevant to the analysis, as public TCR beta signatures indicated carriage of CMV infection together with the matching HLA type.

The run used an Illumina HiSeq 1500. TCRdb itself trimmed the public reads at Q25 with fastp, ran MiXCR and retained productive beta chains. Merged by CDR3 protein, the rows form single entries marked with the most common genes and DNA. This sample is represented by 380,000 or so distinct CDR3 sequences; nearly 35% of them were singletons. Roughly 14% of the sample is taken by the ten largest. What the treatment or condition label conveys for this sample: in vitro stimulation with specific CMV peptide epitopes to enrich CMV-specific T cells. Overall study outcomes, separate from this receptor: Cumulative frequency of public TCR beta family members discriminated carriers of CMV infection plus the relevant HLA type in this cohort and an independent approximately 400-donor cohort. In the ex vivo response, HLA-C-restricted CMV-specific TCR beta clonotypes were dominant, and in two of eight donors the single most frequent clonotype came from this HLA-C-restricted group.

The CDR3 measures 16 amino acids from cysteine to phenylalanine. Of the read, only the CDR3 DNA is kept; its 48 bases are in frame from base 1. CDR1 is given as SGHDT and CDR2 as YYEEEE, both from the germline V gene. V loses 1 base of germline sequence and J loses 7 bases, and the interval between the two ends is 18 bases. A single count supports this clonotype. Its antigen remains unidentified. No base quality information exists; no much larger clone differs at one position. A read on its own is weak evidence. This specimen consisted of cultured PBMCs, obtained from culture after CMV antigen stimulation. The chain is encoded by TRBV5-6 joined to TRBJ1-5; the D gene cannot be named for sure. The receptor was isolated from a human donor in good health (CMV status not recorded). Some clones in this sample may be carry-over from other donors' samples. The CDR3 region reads CASSLRLGKGRQPQHF. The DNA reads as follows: TGTGCCAGCAGCTTGCGTCTCGGGAAGGGCCGGCAGCCCCAGCATTTT.